The T cell receptor (beta chain) under discussion was sequenced for a study of blood T cell repertoires in COVID-19. About the research overall: Acute and convalescent COVID-19 specimens originated in the United States, Italy and Spain.

Method: immunoSEQ multiplex PCR; TCRdb's copy keeps in-frame clones and lacks some. The top ten hold approximately 4.6% of the sample, which has 300,000 to 350,000 clones, around 86% seen once. Sequenced input: PBMCs or T cells enriched from blood (not recorded which). This receptor was obtained from a woman aged 40 to 50 with acute COVID-19.

CDR3 in DNA: TGTGCCAGCAGCTTCCAGGCGAACACCGGGGAGCTGTTTTTT. Translation gives CASSFQANTGELFF. The chain joins TRBV5-4 to TRBJ2-2; D not certain. V was shortened by 2 bases and J by 0 bases, with 5 bases between the two germline ends. Germline loops: CDR1 SGHNT, CDR2 YYREEE (reference sequence). CDR3 length equals 14 residues.